This is a list of T cell receptor beta chains from one sample in a study of CD8 T cells in ankylosing spondylitis. One entry per CDR3 protein results from TCRdb running MiXCR on the 5' RACE reads. The table includes about 340,000 distinct CDR3 sequences, around 15% detected once. The sequencing sample was made of blood, either unsorted or a sorted T cell fraction (not recorded which). The receptors originated from a male donor with ankylosing spondylitis or in good health (not recorded which). CDR3s include the opening cysteine and the closing phenylalanine or tryptophan. Only part of the rows carry a size: once, few, many, or a class if the clone is expanded.

clone_size	j_call	v_call	cdr3_aa
few	TRBJ1-1	TRBV20-1	CSARREPYQALF
many	TRBJ2-3	TRBV5-1	CASSFSGGTDTQYF
.	TRBJ2-1	TRBV2	CASSGTLRGNEQFF
.	TRBJ2-3	TRBV6-5	CASRLTSSTDTQYF
.	TRBJ1-4	TRBV20-1	CSAVRGAGEKLFF
few	TRBJ1-6	TRBV6-1	CASSEWDRNSPLHF
.	TRBJ2-7	TRBV5-1	CASSLVGAGLAGGEQYF
.	TRBJ2-5	TRBV5-1	CASSLSQTQETQYF
.	TRBJ2-1	TRBV6-2/TRBV6-3	CASSYSRGGVYNEQFF
many	TRBJ1-1	TRBV5-1	CASSFGDRRTGVTEAFF
few	TRBJ1-6	TRBV11-3	CASSRETGNSPLHF
.	TRBJ2-7	TRBV5-1	CASSLELRPGGNEQYF
few	TRBJ1-1	TRBV3-1	CASTKTGGVRTEAFF
.	TRBJ2-4	TRBV6-1	CASNLGGSENIQYF
few	TRBJ1-1	TRBV3-1	CASSQEAGVRTEAFF
.	TRBJ2-7	TRBV11-2	CASTPAGISYEQYF
few	TRBJ1-2	TRBV27	CASSFQGTGYTF
.	TRBJ1-2	TRBV5-1	CASSLEGYRVNYGYTF
many	TRBJ1-5	TRBV5-6	CASSLRGPRDQPQHF
.	TRBJ2-7	TRBV7-2	CASSPSGDRLYF
.	TRBJ2-3	TRBV4-2	CASSQVTSGESTDTQYF
few	TRBJ2-6	TRBV27	CASSSLGGGANVLTF
many	TRBJ1-3	TRBV20-1	CSARFVSGGNTIYF
few	TRBJ1-1	TRBV12-3/TRBV12-4	CASSLGQPRTEAFF
.	TRBJ2-5	TRBV10-3	CAISDGRGSQETQYF
few	TRBJ2-7	TRBV5-1	CASSLTDRVWNEQYF
few	TRBJ1-1	TRBV20-1	CSAPPTGVNTEAFF
.	TRBJ2-2	TRBV6-5	CASSYGQGRNTGELFF
few	TRBJ2-4	TRBV11-2	CASSLVSRRTGPSGAKNIQYF
few	TRBJ1-2	TRBV27	CASSSLGGAGGYTF
medium-sized	TRBJ2-2	TRBV7-2	CASSYQRTGELFF
.	TRBJ1-1	TRBV12-3/TRBV12-4	CASSFGWGAFF
.	TRBJ2-7	TRBV7-2	CASSQQDGLSYEQYF
.	TRBJ1-3	TRBV4-2	CASSQRSGSGNTIYF
.	TRBJ2-1	TRBV29-1	CSVAWSNEQFF
.	TRBJ1-2	TRBV20-1	CSALPGTGNYGYTF
.	TRBJ2-4	TRBV11-2	CASSLERANIQYF
many	TRBJ2-3	TRBV4-1	CASSQGTGLAVTDTQYF
few	TRBJ2-1	TRBV27	CASSLRGGPYEQFF
many	TRBJ1-1	TRBV12-3/TRBV12-4	CASSLSTGEAFF
many	TRBJ2-3	TRBV12-3/TRBV12-4	CASSRQTDTQYF
.	TRBJ2-2	TRBV21-1	CASSYLRQDDTGELFF
.	TRBJ1-1	TRBV6-1	CASRERNTEAFF